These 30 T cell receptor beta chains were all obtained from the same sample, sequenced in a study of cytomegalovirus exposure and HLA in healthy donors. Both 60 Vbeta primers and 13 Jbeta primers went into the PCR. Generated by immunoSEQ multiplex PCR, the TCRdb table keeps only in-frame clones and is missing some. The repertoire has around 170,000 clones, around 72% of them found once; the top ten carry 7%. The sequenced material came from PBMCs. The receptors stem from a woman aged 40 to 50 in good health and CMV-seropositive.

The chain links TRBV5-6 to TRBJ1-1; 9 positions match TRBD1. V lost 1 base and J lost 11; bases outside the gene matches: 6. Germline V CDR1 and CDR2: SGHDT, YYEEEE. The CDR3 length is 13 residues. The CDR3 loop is CASSLRGGTGAFF. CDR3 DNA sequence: TGTGCCAGCAGCTTGAGAGGCGGGACAGGGGCTTTCTTT.

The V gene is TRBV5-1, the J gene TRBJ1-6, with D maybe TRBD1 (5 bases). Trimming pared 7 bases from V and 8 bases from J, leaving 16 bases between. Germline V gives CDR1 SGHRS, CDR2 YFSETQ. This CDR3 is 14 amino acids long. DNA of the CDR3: TGCGCCAGCGCCCTGGGGCACCGAGATTCACCCCTCCACTTT. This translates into CASALGHRDSPLHF.

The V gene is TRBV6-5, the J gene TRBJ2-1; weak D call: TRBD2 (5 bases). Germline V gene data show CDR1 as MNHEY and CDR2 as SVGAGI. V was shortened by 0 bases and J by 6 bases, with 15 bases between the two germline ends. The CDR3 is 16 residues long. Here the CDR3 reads CASSYSGLLKFNEQFF. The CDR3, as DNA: TGTGCCAGCAGTTACTCCGGACTCCTTAAGTTCAATGAGCAGTTCTTC.

CDR3 bases: TGTGCCAGCAGTATGGGACAGTTCGTCTTAGATACGCAGTATTTT. Encoded protein: CASSMGQFVLDTQYF. The genes are TRBV5-8 and TRBJ2-3; 7 bases fit TRBD1. Germline CDR1 SGHTS, CDR2 YDEGEE. The CDR3 runs 15 residues. Germline trimming cut 5 bases from V and 5 bases from J; bases unmatched to any gene: 11.

The CDR3 reads CASSLRGNQPQHF. CDR3 in DNA: TGTGCCAGCAGCTTACGGGGCAATCAGCCCCAGCATTTT. The chain joins TRBV7-2 to TRBJ1-5; D not certain. The CDR3 runs to 13 residues. Germline lookup yields CDR1 SGHTA and CDR2 FQGNSA. The ends were cut back, 2 bases at V and 2 bases at J, with 4 bases in the middle.

CDR3 coding DNA: TGTGCCAGCAGCTTGGGACTAGCGGGGGACAATGAGCAGTTCTTC. Translating gives CASSLGLAGDNEQFF. The rearrangement joins TRBV7-8 to TRBJ2-1; 14 bases line up with TRBD2. CDR1 and CDR2 (germline): SGHVS, FQNEAQ. This CDR3 has 15 amino acids. V lost 3 bases, J lost 5 bases, and 0 bases stayed unmatched.

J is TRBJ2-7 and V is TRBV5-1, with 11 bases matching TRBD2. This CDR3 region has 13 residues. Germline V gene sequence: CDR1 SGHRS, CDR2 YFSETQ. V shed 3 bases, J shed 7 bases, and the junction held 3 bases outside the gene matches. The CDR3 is CASSWTSGLEQYF. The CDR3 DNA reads TGCGCCAGCAGCTGGACTAGCGGGCTGGAGCAGTACTTC.

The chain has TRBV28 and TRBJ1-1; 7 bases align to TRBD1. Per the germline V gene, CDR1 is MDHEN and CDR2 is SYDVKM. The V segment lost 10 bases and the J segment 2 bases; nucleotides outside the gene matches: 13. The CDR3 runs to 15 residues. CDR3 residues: CAIFGRGLGNTEAFF. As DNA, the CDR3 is TGTGCCATCTTCGGAAGGGGGCTTGGTAACACTGAAGCTTTCTTT.

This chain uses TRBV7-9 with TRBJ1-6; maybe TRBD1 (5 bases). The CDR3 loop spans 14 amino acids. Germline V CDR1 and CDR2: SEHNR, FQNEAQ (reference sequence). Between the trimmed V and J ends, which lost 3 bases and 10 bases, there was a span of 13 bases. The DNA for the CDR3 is TGTGCCAGCAGCTTGGCCCAGGGTTACTCACCCCTCCACTTT. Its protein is CASSLAQGYSPLHF.

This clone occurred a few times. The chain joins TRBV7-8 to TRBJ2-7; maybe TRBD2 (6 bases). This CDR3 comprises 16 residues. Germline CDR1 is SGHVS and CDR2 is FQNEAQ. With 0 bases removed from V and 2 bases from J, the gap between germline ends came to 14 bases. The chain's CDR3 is CASSLAVGTQTYEQYF. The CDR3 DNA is TGTGCCAGCAGCTTAGCTGTAGGGACTCAGACCTACGAGCAGTACTTC.

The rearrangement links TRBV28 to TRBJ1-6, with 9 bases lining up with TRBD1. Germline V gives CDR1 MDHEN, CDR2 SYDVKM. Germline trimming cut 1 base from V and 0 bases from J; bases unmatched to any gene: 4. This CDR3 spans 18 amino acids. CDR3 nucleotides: TGTGCCAGCAGTTTATCGACAGGGGGTGTCTCCTATAATTCACCCCTCCACTTT. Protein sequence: CASSLSTGGVSYNSPLHF. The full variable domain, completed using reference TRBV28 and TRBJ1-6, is DVKVTQSSRYLVKRTGEKVFLECVQDMDHENMFWYRQDPGLGLRLIYFSYDVKMKEKGDIPEGYSVSREKKERFSLILESASTNQTSMYLCASSLSTGGVSYNSPLHFGNGTRLTVT.

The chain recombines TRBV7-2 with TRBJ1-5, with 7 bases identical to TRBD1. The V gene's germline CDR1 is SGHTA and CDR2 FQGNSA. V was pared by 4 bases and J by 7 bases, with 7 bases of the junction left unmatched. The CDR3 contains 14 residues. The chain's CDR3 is CASSWQGGWQPQHF. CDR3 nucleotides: TGTGCCAGCAGCTGGCAGGGGGGTTGGCAGCCCCAGCATTTT.

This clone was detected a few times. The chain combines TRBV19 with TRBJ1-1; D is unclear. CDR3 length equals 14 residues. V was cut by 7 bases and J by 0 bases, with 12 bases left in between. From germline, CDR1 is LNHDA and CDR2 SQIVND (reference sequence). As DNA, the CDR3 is TGTGCCAGTACCCGAGACACATTGAACACTGAAGCTTTCTTT. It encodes CASTRDTLNTEAFF.

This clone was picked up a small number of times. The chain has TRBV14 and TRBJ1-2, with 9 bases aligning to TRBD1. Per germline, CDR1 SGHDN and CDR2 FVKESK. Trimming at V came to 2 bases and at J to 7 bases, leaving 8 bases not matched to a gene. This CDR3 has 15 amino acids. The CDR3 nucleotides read TGTGCCAGCAGCCAACTGACCGGGACAGGGACTGGCTACACCTTC. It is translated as CASSQLTGTGTGYTF.

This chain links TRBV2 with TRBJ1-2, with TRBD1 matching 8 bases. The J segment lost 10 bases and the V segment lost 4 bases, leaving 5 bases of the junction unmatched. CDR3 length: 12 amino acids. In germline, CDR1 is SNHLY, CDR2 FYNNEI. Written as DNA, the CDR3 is TGTGCCAGCAGTGCAGACAGGGGTTTCTACACCTTC. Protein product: CASSADRGFYTF.

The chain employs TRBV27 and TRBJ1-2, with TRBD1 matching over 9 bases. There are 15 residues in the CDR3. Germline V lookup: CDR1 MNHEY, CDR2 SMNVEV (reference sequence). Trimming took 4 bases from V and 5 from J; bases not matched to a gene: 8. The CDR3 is CASSSQQGARYGYTF. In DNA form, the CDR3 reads TGTGCCAGCAGTTCTCAACAGGGGGCGCGTTATGGCTACACCTTC.

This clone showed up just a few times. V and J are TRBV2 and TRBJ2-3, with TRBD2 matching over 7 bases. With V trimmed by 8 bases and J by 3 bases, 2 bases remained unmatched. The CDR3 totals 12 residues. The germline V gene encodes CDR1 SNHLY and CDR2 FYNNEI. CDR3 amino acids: CASGGVTDTQYF. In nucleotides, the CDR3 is TGTGCCAGCGGGGGGGTAACAGATACGCAGTATTTT.

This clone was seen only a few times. CDR3: CASTPTSRGVMTEAFF. The DNA for the CDR3 is TGTGCCAGCACCCCAACGTCCAGGGGGGTGATGACTGAAGCTTTCTTT. V is TRBV6-6 and J is TRBJ1-1; 7 bases fit TRBD1. Germline CDR1 reads MNHNY; CDR2 reads SVGAGI (reference sequence). V shed 7 bases and J 5 bases; nucleotides not matched to a gene: 16. This CDR3 contains 16 residues.

Written as DNA, the CDR3 is TGTGCCAGCAGTACTCGCTCGGACTATGGCTACACCTTC. It is translated as CASSTRSDYGYTF. This chain links TRBV27 with TRBJ1-2; D remains unclear. CDR3 length: 13 amino acids. The V and J ends lost 5 bases and 3 bases respectively, with 10 bases between them. CDR1 is MNHEY and CDR2 is SMNVEV in the germline V gene (reference sequence).

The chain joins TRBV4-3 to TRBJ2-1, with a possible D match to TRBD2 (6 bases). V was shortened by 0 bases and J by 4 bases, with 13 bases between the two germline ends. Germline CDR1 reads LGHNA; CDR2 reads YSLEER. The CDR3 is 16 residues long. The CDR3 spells CASSQELGGGYNEQFF. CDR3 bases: TGCGCCAGCAGCCAAGAGCTGGGAGGAGGGTACAATGAGCAGTTCTTC.

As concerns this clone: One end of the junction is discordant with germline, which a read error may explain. The CDR3: CASSNPGLSQVTQYF. The CDR3 DNA follows: TGTGCCAGTAGTAACCCGGGACTTTCCCAAGTGACCCAGTACTTC. The rearrangement links TRBV19 to TRBJ2-5; tentative D call: TRBD2 (6 bases). The germline gives CDR1 LNHDA, CDR2 SQIVND (reference sequence). The CDR3 contains 15 residues.

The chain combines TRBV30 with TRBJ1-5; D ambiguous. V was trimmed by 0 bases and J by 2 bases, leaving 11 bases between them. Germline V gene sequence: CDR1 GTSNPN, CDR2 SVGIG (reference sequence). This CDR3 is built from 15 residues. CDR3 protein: CAWSVPGEGNQPQHF. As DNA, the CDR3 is TGTGCCTGGAGTGTACCCGGGGAGGGCAATCAGCCCCAGCATTTT.

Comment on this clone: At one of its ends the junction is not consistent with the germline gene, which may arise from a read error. For the CDR3, the DNA is TGTGCCAGCCGGTTCAGGGTAAGGGTCGATTTT. Its protein product is CASRFRVRVDF. The chain employs TRBV27 and TRBJ2-3; possibly TRBD1 for D (5 bases). The CDR3 spans 11 residues. The V gene's germline CDR1 is MNHEY and CDR2 SMNVEV (reference sequence).

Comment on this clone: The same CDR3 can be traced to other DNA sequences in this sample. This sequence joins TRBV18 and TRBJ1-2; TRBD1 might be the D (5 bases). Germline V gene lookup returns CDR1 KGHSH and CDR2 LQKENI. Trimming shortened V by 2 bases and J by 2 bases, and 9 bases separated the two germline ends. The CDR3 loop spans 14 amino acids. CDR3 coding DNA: TGTGCCAGCTCACCAAGCGGGACCAACTATGGCTACACCTTC. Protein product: CASSPSGTNYGYTF.

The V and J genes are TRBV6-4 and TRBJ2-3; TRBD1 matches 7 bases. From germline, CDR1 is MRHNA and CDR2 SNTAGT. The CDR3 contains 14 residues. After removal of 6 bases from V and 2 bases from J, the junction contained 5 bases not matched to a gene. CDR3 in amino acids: CASRQDRYTDTQYF. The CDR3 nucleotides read TGTGCCAGCAGACAGGACAGGTACACAGATACGCAGTATTTT.

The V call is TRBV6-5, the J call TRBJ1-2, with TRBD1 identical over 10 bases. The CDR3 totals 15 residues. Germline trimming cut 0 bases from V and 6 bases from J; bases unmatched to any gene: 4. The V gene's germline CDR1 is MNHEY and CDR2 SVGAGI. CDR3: CASSYSWDRGHGYTF. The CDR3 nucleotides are TGTGCCAGCAGTTACTCCTGGGACAGGGGACATGGCTACACCTTC.

CDR3: CSVLPQEGYGYTF. CDR3 DNA sequence: TGCAGCGTTTTACCCCAGGAGGGCTATGGCTACACCTTC. The rearrangement uses TRBV29-1 and TRBJ1-2; D is unresolved. The CDR3 length is 13 residues. Germline V CDR1 and CDR2: SQVTM, ANQGSEA. V gave up 5 bases and J gave up 4 bases, with 14 bases separating them.

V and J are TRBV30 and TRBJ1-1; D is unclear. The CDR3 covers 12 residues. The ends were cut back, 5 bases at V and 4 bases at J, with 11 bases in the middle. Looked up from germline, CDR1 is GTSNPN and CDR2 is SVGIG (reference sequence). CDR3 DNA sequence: TGTGCCTGGTCGAGAATTGGCACTGAAGCTTTCTTT. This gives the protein CAWSRIGTEAFF.

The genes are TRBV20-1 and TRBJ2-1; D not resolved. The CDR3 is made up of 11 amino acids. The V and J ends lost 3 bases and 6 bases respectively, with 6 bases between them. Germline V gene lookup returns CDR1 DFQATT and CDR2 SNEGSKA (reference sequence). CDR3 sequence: CSASYVNEQFF. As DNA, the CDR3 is TGCAGTGCTAGTTATGTCAATGAGCAGTTCTTC.

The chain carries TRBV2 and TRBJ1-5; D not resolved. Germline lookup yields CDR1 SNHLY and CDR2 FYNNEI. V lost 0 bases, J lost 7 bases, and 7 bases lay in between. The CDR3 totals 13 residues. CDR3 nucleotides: TGTGCCAGCAGTGAAGCGCGGGTCCAGCCCCAGCATTTT. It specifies CASSEARVQPQHF. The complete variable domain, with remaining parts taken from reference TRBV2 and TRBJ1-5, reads EPEVTQTPSHQVTQMGQEVILRCVPISNHLYFYWYRQILGQKVEFLVSFYNNEISEKSEIFDDQFSVERPDGSNFTLKIRSTKLEDSAMYFCASSEARVQPQHFGDGTRLSIL.